The 30 T cell receptor beta chains in this list originate from one sample, sequenced in a study of cytomegalovirus exposure and HLA in healthy donors. The primer mix had 60 Vbeta and 13 Jbeta primers. Sequencing was performed with immunoSEQ multiplex PCR; in TCRdb, only in-frame clones are kept and a portion is missing. The profile shows roughly 280,000 clones, roughly 70% of them singletons. Sequencing was done on a sample of PBMCs. Receptor source: a female donor in good health and CMV-seronegative.

The chain joins TRBV27 to TRBJ2-1; tentative D call: TRBD1 (6 bases). The CDR3 runs to 13 residues. V was clipped by 6 bases and J by 6 bases, with 12 bases between them. Germline values: CDR1 MNHEY, CDR2 SMNVEV (reference sequence). The CDR3 region is CASRLQGGNEQFF. The CDR3 DNA reads TGTGCCAGCAGGTTACAGGGCGGCAATGAGCAGTTCTTC.

The chain links TRBV21-1 to TRBJ2-7; TRBD1 is the table's D call and was not checked against the DNA. TRBV21-1 is reported as a pseudogene. This CDR3 is 14 amino acids long. CDR3 residues: CASSKPTGPYEQYF. CDR3 in DNA: TGTGCCAGCAGCAAACCTACAGGCCCCTACGAGCAGTACTTC.

V gene TRBV2 combines with J gene TRBJ1-6, with D perhaps TRBD1 (5 bases). This CDR3 has 14 residues. The V and J ends lost 6 bases and 6 bases respectively, with 12 bases between them. Germline values: CDR1 SNHLY, CDR2 FYNNEI. CDR3 in DNA: TGTGCCAGCAGGCGGGGACCGCTTAATTCACCCCTCCACTTT. Translation: CASRRGPLNSPLHF. The whole variable domain, filled in from reference TRBV2 and TRBJ1-6, reads EPEVTQTPSHQVTQMGQEVILRCVPISNHLYFYWYRQILGQKVEFLVSFYNNEISEKSEIFDDQFSVERPDGSNFTLKIRSTKLEDSAMYFCASRRGPLNSPLHFGNGTRLTVT.

The V call is TRBV6-1, the J call TRBJ2-3; 8 positions match TRBD2. CDR3 size: 16 residues. Germline loops: CDR1 MNHNS, CDR2 SASEGT. V dropped 3 bases and J dropped 4; count of bases not matched to a gene: 9. The DNA of the CDR3 is TGTGCCAGCAGTGACGGGGGACTAGGTGTAGCAGATACGCAGTATTTT. This codes for CASSDGGLGVADTQYF.

The DNA for the CDR3 is TGTGCCAGCAGTGGAGACTGGAGGATGGGACAAGAGACCCAGTACTTC. Residues: CASSGDWRMGQETQYF. The chain is built from TRBV6-1 and TRBJ2-5; possible D gene TRBD2, 5 bases. The CDR3 consists of 16 residues. CDR1 and CDR2 from the germline V gene are MNHNS and SASEGT. The V gene lost 4 bases and the J gene lost 2 bases, with 17 bases spanning the gap.

This clone has a single count. The J gene is TRBJ2-1, the V gene TRBV19, with 8 bases matching TRBD1. The CDR3 runs to 15 residues. V shed 5 bases, J shed 7 bases, and the junction held 10 bases outside the gene matches. Looked up from germline, CDR1 is LNHDA and CDR2 is SQIVND (reference sequence). For the CDR3, the DNA is TGTGCCAGTAGTTTCCGACAGGGGTATGAGAATGAGCAGTTCTTC. Protein: CASSFRQGYENEQFF. The full variable domain, its missing parts supplied by reference TRBV19 and TRBJ2-1, is DGGITQSPKYLFRKEGQNVTLSCEQNLNHDAMYWYRQDPGQGLRLIYYSQIVNDFQKGDIAEGYSVSREKKESFPLTVTSAQKNPTAFYLCASSFRQGYENEQFFGPGTRLTVL.

This clone has a handful of counts. The chain couples TRBV6-5 to TRBJ2-2; 8 bases fit TRBD2. The CDR3 consists of 15 residues. The germline V gene encodes CDR1 MNHEY and CDR2 SVGAGI. The V segment lost 6 bases and the J segment 6 bases; nucleotides outside the gene matches: 9. DNA for the CDR3: TGTGCCAGCAGGCCGGGACTAGAAGGTCCCGGGGAGCTGTTTTTT. Translation: CASRPGLEGPGELFF.

The CDR3 here is CASSQLQGTGNTIYF. In DNA, the CDR3 is TGTGCCAGCAGCCAGTTACAGGGAACTGGAAACACCATATATTTT. The chain joins TRBV14 to TRBJ1-3, with a tentative D call TRBD1 (6 bases). Germline loops: CDR1 SGHDN, CDR2 FVKESK. Between the trimmed V and J ends, which lost 3 bases and 2 bases, there was a span of 11 bases. CDR3 size: 15 residues.

In its sample, this clone was seen a few times. V gene TRBV11-2 combines with J gene TRBJ2-2; 14 bases agree with TRBD2. The germline gives CDR1 SGHAT, CDR2 FQNNGV. The V gene end was trimmed by 3 bases and the J gene end by 7 bases; junction bases not matched to a gene: 4. CDR3 length: 16 residues. The CDR3 protein is CASSFGTSGGVGELFF. The CDR3 coding sequence is TGTGCCAGCAGCTTTGGGACTAGCGGGGGAGTCGGGGAGCTGTTTTTT.

In DNA, the CDR3 is TGTGCCAGCACTCCGAACACCGGGGAGCTGTTTTTT. Residues: CASTPNTGELFF. This chain joins TRBV27 and TRBJ2-2; D is undetermined. Germline V lookup: CDR1 MNHEY, CDR2 SMNVEV (reference sequence). With 7 bases removed from V and 0 bases from J, the gap between germline ends came to 3 bases. This CDR3 comprises 12 residues.

The rearrangement uses TRBV5-1 and TRBJ2-7, with 11 nucleotides matching TRBD1. The CDR3 is made up of 14 amino acids. Unmatched junction bases numbered 6, after V lost 5 bases and J lost 5 bases. The germline gives CDR1 SGHRS, CDR2 YFSETQ. CDR3: CASSSGTGGNEQYF. The CDR3 nucleotides are TGCGCCAGCAGTTCCGGGACAGGGGGTAACGAGCAGTACTTC. The whole variable domain, filled in from reference TRBV5-1 and TRBJ2-7, reads KAGVTQTPRYLIKTRGQQVTLSCSPISGHRSVSWYQQTPGQGLQFLFEYFSETQRNKGNFPGRFSGRQFSNSRSEMNVSTLELGDSALYLCASSSGTGGNEQYFGPGTRLTVT.

V gene TRBV30 combines with J gene TRBJ2-2; the match to TRBD2 covers 9 bases. The ends lost 0 bases at V and 0 bases at J; junction bases unmatched: 5. The germline V gene has CDR1 GTSNPN and CDR2 SVGIG (reference sequence). This CDR3 region has 17 residues. The CDR3 spells CAWSVLAGTTNTGELFF. The CDR3 DNA follows: TGTGCCTGGAGTGTCCTAGCGGGAACTACGAACACCGGGGAGCTGTTTTTT.

The rearrangement joins TRBV7-9 to TRBJ1-4; 8 positions match TRBD1. Germline lookup yields CDR1 SEHNR and CDR2 FQNEAQ (reference sequence). The CDR3 consists of 19 residues. V was clipped by 1 base and J by 0 bases; unmatched bases: 10. CDR3 DNA sequence: TGTGCCAGCAGCTTAGGGGCGTATGGACAGGGTGCAACTAATGAAAAACTGTTTTTT. Protein sequence: CASSLGAYGQGATNEKLFF.

This sequence joins TRBV19 and TRBJ2-1, with D unclear. CDR3 length: 13 amino acids. Germline V CDR1 and CDR2: LNHDA, SQIVND (reference sequence). The V gene lost 3 bases and the J gene lost 4 bases, with 7 bases spanning the gap. CDR3 residues: CASSMSEYNEQFF. CDR3 DNA: TGTGCCAGTAGTATGAGCGAATACAATGAGCAGTTCTTC.

The chain joins TRBV10-3 to TRBJ2-1, with TRBD1 matching 9 bases. CDR3 length: 18 residues. Germline V lookup: CDR1 ENHRY, CDR2 SYGVKD. With V trimmed by 0 bases and J by 5 bases, 11 bases remained unmatched. The CDR3 sequence: CAISESSLGTGSNNEQFF. As DNA, the CDR3 is TGTGCCATCAGTGAGTCTTCGTTAGGGACAGGGTCCAACAATGAGCAGTTCTTC.

This clone has just one count. V is TRBV19 and J is TRBJ2-3, with TRBD2 identical over 7 bases. V lost 3 bases and J lost 6; bases outside the gene matches: 21. There are 19 residues in the CDR3. Per the germline V gene, CDR1 is LNHDA and CDR2 is SQIVND (reference sequence). CDR3 bases: TGTGCCAGTAGTATGGGATTGGAAACTAGCGTGATTAGCTGGGATACGCAGTATTTT. As protein: CASSMGLETSVISWDTQYF.

In its sample, this clone was seen once. V gene TRBV5-1 combines with J gene TRBJ2-5, with 8 bases matching TRBD2. This CDR3 has 17 residues. V was clipped by 0 bases and J by 0 bases; unmatched bases: 7. CDR1 and CDR2 (germline): SGHRS, YFSETQ. CDR3 sequence (DNA): TGCGCCAGCAGCTTGGGTGGTAGCGGGGTTTACCAAGAGACCCAGTACTTC. It encodes CASSLGGSGVYQETQYF.

V gene TRBV6-1 combines with J gene TRBJ2-3, with D possibly being TRBD1 (6 bases). The germline CDR1 and CDR2 sequences are MNHNS and SASEGT. CDR3 size: 15 residues. V dropped 6 bases and J dropped 8 bases, with 21 bases sitting between them. CDR3 protein: CASSDSGTRSFTQYF. CDR3 sequence (DNA): TGTGCCAGCAGCGACTCCGGGACAAGGTCCTTTACGCAGTATTTT.

The chain combines TRBV27 with TRBJ2-7; the D is unclear. This CDR3 has 14 residues. Looked up from germline, CDR1 is MNHEY and CDR2 is SMNVEV (reference sequence). Trimming left V 1 base short and J 6 bases short, with 13 bases between. CDR3 region: CASSLLRPASEQYF. The DNA of the CDR3 is TGTGCCAGCAGTTTATTAAGACCAGCGAGCGAGCAGTACTTC.

This clone was counted a few times. V usage is TRBV5-8 and J usage is TRBJ1-6; D gene uncertain. Germline lookup yields CDR1 SGHTS and CDR2 YDEGEE. The CDR3 runs 11 residues. Trimming took off 2 bases at V and 10 bases at J, with 4 bases between the two ends. CDR3 sequence: CASSFPSPLHF. The CDR3 DNA is TGTGCCAGCAGCTTCCCATCACCCCTCCACTTT.

This clone was detected only a few times. The chain is built from TRBV19 and TRBJ2-1; D remains unclear. The V and J ends lost 6 bases and 3 bases respectively, with 9 bases between them. The CDR3 extends over 13 amino acids. Germline V CDR1 and CDR2: LNHDA, SQIVND (reference sequence). The CDR3 DNA follows: TGTGCCAGTAGCCCTCCCAGCTACAATGAGCAGTTCTTC. Translation gives CASSPPSYNEQFF.

The chain recombines TRBV10-2 with TRBJ2-3; the match to TRBD2 covers 16 bases. The CDR3 is 16 amino acids. CDR1 and CDR2 from the germline V gene are WSHSY and SAAADI. V gave up 6 bases and J gave up 9 bases; unmatched junction bases: 9. CDR3: CASSKGLAGGPSTQYF. The DNA for the CDR3 is TGCGCCAGCAGCAAGGGACTAGCGGGAGGGCCGTCGACGCAGTATTTT.

V gene TRBV7-9 combines with J gene TRBJ2-5, with 7 bases that match TRBD1. This CDR3 is 15 amino acids long. Germline V gene sequence: CDR1 SEHNR, CDR2 FQNEAQ (reference sequence). The junction had 4 bases not matched to a gene; V was cut back by 1 base and J by 2 bases. The CDR3 sequence: CASSLGQGRQETQYF. The CDR3 region has the DNA TGTGCCAGCAGCTTAGGACAGGGAAGACAAGAGACCCAGTACTTC. The full variable domain, rest sourced from reference TRBV7-9 and TRBJ2-5, is DTGVSQNPRHKITKRGQNVTFRCDPISEHNRLYWYRQTLGQGPEFLTYFQNEAQLEKSRLLSDRFSAERPKGSFSTLEIQRTEQGDSAMYLCASSLGQGRQETQYFGPGTRLLVL.

The chain uses TRBV7-9 and TRBJ2-2; tentatively, D is TRBD2 (6 bases). The germline gives CDR1 SEHNR, CDR2 FQNEAQ (reference sequence). The CDR3 is 15 amino acids. V was cut by 5 bases and J by 1 base, with 11 bases left in between. This chain's CDR3 is CASSAYSGNTGELFF. The CDR3, as DNA: TGTGCCAGCAGCGCCTATAGCGGGAACACCGGGGAGCTGTTTTTT.

The rearrangement joins TRBV12-2 to TRBJ2-7; TRBD2 is the table's D call, not checked against the DNA. TRBV12-2 is an annotated pseudogene. This CDR3 comprises 16 residues. CDR3 region: CASRSLHSGASDEQYF. The CDR3 DNA reads TGTGCAAGTCGCTCCCTTCATAGCGGGGCAAGCGACGAGCAGTACTTC.

The chain uses TRBV13 and TRBJ1-1; TRBD1 aligns across 7 bases. CDR3 length: 13 residues. CDR1 is PRHDT, CDR2 FYEKMQ, per germline (reference sequence). Unmatched junction bases numbered 4, after V lost 5 bases and J lost 4 bases. The CDR3 DNA reads as TGTGCCAGCAGCGCGGGGACAGCCACTGAAGCTTTCTTT. It translates to CASSAGTATEAFF.

This clone was found once. This chain uses TRBV6-6 with TRBJ1-4, with a possible D match to TRBD1 (6 bases). The CDR3 totals 16 residues. Trimming left V 8 bases short and J 0 bases short, with 16 bases between. CDR1 and CDR2 (germline): MNHNY, SVGAGI (reference sequence). The DNA of the CDR3 is TGTGCCAGCGATGACAGGATAACTGCAACTAATGAAAAACTGTTTTTT. Protein sequence: CASDDRITATNEKLFF.

The V call is TRBV2, the J call TRBJ1-5; 9 bases align to TRBD1. V shed 4 bases and J 5 bases; nucleotides not matched to a gene: 0. Germline assignment: CDR1 SNHLY and CDR2 FYNNEI. The CDR3 spans 13 residues. The CDR3 region has the DNA TGTGCCAGCAGTGGACAGGGGGATCAGCCCCAGCATTTT. Amino acid sequence: CASSGQGDQPQHF.

This clone was detected only a few times. This chain connects TRBV14 to TRBJ1-2; D ambiguous. The CDR3 spans 16 residues. Germline V gives CDR1 SGHDN, CDR2 FVKESK. Trimming removed 0 bases at V and 8 bases at J, with 19 bases between. DNA for the CDR3: TGTGCCAGCAGCCAAGATCTCGGCAGAGGAGCTTGGGGCTACACCTTC. Its translation: CASSQDLGRGAWGYTF.

V and J are TRBV7-9 and TRBJ2-7; 7 bases match TRBD1. Germline values: CDR1 SEHNR, CDR2 FQNEAQ (reference sequence). Trimming cost V 1 base and J 5 bases; bases outside gene matches: 8. The length of the CDR3 is 15 residues. The CDR3 loop is CASSLVGTVINEQYF. In nucleotides, the CDR3 is TGTGCCAGCAGCTTAGTCGGGACAGTAATAAACGAGCAGTACTTC.